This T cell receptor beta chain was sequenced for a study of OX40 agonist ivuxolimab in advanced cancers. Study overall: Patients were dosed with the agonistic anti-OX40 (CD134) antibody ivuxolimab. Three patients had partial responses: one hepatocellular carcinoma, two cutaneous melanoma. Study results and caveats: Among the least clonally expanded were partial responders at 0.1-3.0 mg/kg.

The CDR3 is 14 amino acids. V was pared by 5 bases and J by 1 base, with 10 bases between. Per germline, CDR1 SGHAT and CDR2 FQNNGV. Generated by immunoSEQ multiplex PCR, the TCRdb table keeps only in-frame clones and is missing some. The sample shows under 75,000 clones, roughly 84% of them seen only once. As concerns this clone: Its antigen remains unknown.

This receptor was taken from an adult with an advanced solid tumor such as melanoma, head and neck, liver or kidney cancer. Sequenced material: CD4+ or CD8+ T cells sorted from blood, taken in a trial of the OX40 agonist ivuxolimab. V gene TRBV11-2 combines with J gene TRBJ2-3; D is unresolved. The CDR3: CASSIQSGTDTQYF. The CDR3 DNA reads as TGTGCCAGCAGCATACAGTCGGGCACAGATACGCAGTATTTT.